This entry lists 15 T cell receptor beta chains sequenced from one sample in a study of T cell responses to AZD1222 COVID-19 vaccine. Using immunoSEQ multiplex PCR, the repertoire was profiled, and TCRdb retains in-frame clones only, with some absent. The sample has fewer than 150,000 clones; 90% are singletons. This sample comprised peripheral blood, obtained on day 0 of AZD1222 vaccination. The origin of the receptors is an adult in good health.

V usage is TRBV19 and J usage is TRBJ1-2, with 8 bases lining up with TRBD1. The CDR3 is made up of 13 amino acids. Per germline, CDR1 LNHDA and CDR2 SQIVND (reference sequence). V lost 4 bases, J lost 8 bases, and 6 bases stayed unmatched. CDR3 in amino acids: CASSKTGGRGYTF. The CDR3 DNA reads as TGTGCCAGTAGTAAAACAGGGGGACGGGGCTACACCTTC.

The J gene is TRBJ2-1, the V gene TRBV6-5, with 13 bases matching TRBD2. Germline V lookup: CDR1 MNHEY, CDR2 SVGAGI. V lost 2 bases to trimming and J lost 10 bases; unmatched junction nucleotides: 2. CDR3 size: 14 residues. This CDR3 reads CASSYRLAGGEQFF. CDR3 in DNA: TGTGCCAGCAGTTACAGACTAGCGGGGGGCGAGCAGTTCTTC.

The V call is TRBV6-5, the J call TRBJ2-7; 7 nucleotides align to TRBD1. Germline V CDR1 and CDR2: MNHEY, SVGAGI. With 7 bases clipped from V and 3 bases from J, the junction kept 6 bases outside the gene matches. There are 13 residues in the CDR3. In nucleotides, the CDR3 is TGTGCCAGCAAGGGGGCAGGATTCTACGAGCAGTACTTC. This encodes CASKGAGFYEQYF.

The genes are TRBV7-2 and TRBJ2-3; 7 nucleotides line up with TRBD2. The germline V gene has CDR1 SGHTA and CDR2 FQGNSA. This CDR3 has 13 amino acids. V shed 5 bases, J shed 4 bases, and the junction held 3 bases outside the gene matches. In DNA, the CDR3 is TGTGCCAGCAGCACTGCGGGGGCAGATACGCAGTATTTT. Encoded protein: CASSTAGADTQYF.

The V gene is TRBV3-1 (or the pseudogene TRBV3-2), the J gene TRBJ2-3, with a tentative D call TRBD2 (5 bases). This CDR3 is 16 amino acids long. Looked up from germline, CDR1 is LGHDT and CDR2 is YNNKEL (reference sequence). V was cut by 3 bases and J by 4 bases, with 17 bases left in between. The CDR3 reads CASSHPGKPVADTQYF. CDR3 in DNA: TGTGCCAGCAGCCATCCCGGGAAGCCGGTCGCAGATACGCAGTATTTT.

The chain couples TRBV14 to TRBJ1-6; tentatively, D is TRBD1 (6 bases). The CDR3 totals 16 residues. The V end was cut by 4 bases, the J end by 3 bases, with 13 bases between. Germline V gene sequence: CDR1 SGHDN, CDR2 FVKESK. CDR3 sequence reads: CASSLRTALYNSPLHF. The DNA of the CDR3 is TGTGCCAGCAGCCTGCGGACAGCGCTCTATAATTCACCCCTCCACTTT.

The chain recombines TRBV5-5 with TRBJ2-5; D uncertain. Germline values: CDR1 SGHKS, CDR2 YYEKEE (reference sequence). The V end lost 1 base, the J end lost 2 bases, and 9 bases lay between the germline ends. The CDR3 is 14 residues long. The CDR3 region has the DNA TGTGCCAGCAGCTTGATCCAGACTCAAGAGACCCAGTACTTC. It specifies CASSLIQTQETQYF.

V and J are TRBV9 and TRBJ2-5; 11 nucleotides agree with TRBD2. The germline V gene encodes CDR1 SGDLS and CDR2 YYNGEE. V lost 6 bases and J lost 2; bases outside the gene matches: 3. The length of the CDR3 is 14 residues. The CDR3 reads CASTRTSGQETQYF. In DNA form, the CDR3 reads TGTGCCAGCACCCGGACTAGCGGGCAAGAGACCCAGTACTTC.

The rearrangement joins TRBV4-2 to TRBJ2-1; 13 nucleotides line up with TRBD2. The V gene end was trimmed by 3 bases and the J gene end by 5 bases; junction bases not matched to a gene: 7. The V gene's germline CDR1 is LGHNA and CDR2 YNFKEQ. This CDR3 region has 17 residues. This CDR3 is CASSQGLAGMIDNEQFF. CDR3 sequence (DNA): TGTGCCAGCAGCCAGGGACTAGCGGGAATGATAGACAATGAGCAGTTCTTC.

The chain recombines TRBV5-4 with TRBJ1-2; D not certain. In germline, CDR1 is SGHNT, CDR2 YYREEE (reference sequence). The CDR3 runs to 14 residues. V lost 4 bases and J lost 0, with 10 bases in between. Here the CDR3 DNA reads TGTGCCAGCAGCCACCAGCTAGCTAACTATGGCTACACCTTC. It translates to CASSHQLANYGYTF. Drawing the rest from reference TRBV5-4 and TRBJ1-2, the complete variable domain is ETGVTQSPTHLIKTRGQQVTLRCSSQSGHNTVSWYQQALGQGPQFIFQYYREEENGRGNFPPRFSGLQFPNYSSELNVNALELDDSALYLCASSHQLANYGYTFGSGTRLTVV.

The chain carries TRBV2 and TRBJ2-5; 11 bases match TRBD2. Losses at the gene ends were 4 bases for V and 6 bases for J; bases not matched to a gene: 4. CDR3 length equals 14 residues. Germline V lookup: CDR1 SNHLY, CDR2 FYNNEI. The CDR3 DNA is TGTGCCAGCAGTGGACTAGCGGGGCAAAAGACCCAGTACTTC. Protein: CASSGLAGQKTQYF.

This clone was seen just once. The V gene is TRBV7-2, the J gene TRBJ2-7; D is uncertain. CDR3 size: 15 residues. CDR1 is SGHTA and CDR2 is FQGNSA in the germline V gene. V gave up 1 base and J gave up 1 base, with 11 bases separating them. CDR3 coding DNA: TGTGCCAGCAGCTTAGAAGGTGGCAGGTCCTACGAGCAGTACTTC. Its protein is CASSLEGGRSYEQYF.

The rearrangement links TRBV5-1 to TRBJ1-1, with TRBD1 as a possible D gene (5 bases). Per germline, CDR1 SGHRS and CDR2 YFSETQ. Trimming removed 6 bases at V and 10 bases at J, with 13 bases between. CDR3 length: 11 amino acids. The CDR3 nucleotides are TGCGCCAGCACCTTAGGGGATTTAGCTTTCTTT. Its protein is CASTLGDLAFF.

V and J are TRBV5-6 and TRBJ1-5; D may be TRBD1 (6 bases). Germline values: CDR1 SGHDT, CDR2 YYEEEE. The CDR3 runs to 18 residues. The V end lost 1 base, the J end lost 2 bases, and 19 bases lay between the germline ends. This chain's CDR3 is CASSLRLEGGRGNQPQHF. CDR3 in DNA: TGTGCCAGCAGCTTGAGGCTGGAGGGGGGCAGGGGCAATCAGCCCCAGCATTTT. The complete variable domain, with remaining parts taken from reference TRBV5-6 and TRBJ1-5, reads DAGVTQSPTHLIKTRGQQVTLRCSPKSGHDTVSWYQQALGQGPQFIFQYYEEEERQRGNFPDRFSGHQFPNYSSELNVNALLLGDSALYLCASSLRLEGGRGNQPQHFGDGTRLSIL.

V is TRBV5-1 and J is TRBJ2-7, with 10 nucleotides matching TRBD1. The V and J ends lost 4 bases and 0 bases, in that order; junction bases with no gene match: 10. CDR1 SGHRS and CDR2 YFSETQ come from the germline V gene. This CDR3 spans 17 amino acids. The CDR3 reads CASSRRQGATASYEQYF. The CDR3 DNA reads as TGCGCCAGCAGCCGTAGACAGGGGGCCACCGCCTCCTACGAGCAGTACTTC.